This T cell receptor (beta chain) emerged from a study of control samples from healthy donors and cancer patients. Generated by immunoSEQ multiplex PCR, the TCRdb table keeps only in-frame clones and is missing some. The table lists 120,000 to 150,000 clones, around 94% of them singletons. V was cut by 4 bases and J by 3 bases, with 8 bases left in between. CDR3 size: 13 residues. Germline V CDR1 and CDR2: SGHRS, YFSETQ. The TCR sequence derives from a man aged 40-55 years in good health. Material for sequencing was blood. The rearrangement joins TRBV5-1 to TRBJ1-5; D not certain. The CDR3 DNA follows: TGCGCCAGCAGCGCCAGCCCCAATCAGCCCCAGCATTTT. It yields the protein CASSASPNQPQHF.